This T cell receptor (beta chain) was captured in a study of regulatory dendritic cells for organ transplantation. The repertoire was sequenced with immunoSEQ multiplex PCR; TCRdb's copy has only in-frame clones and lacks some. The sample carries 35,000 to 45,000 clones, around 90% recorded once. With V trimmed by 3 bases and J by 7 bases, 11 bases remained unmatched. CDR3 length: 15 amino acids. Germline lookup yields CDR1 LNHDA and CDR2 SQIVND (reference sequence). General study results and limits: Regulatory dendritic cells appeared to expand memory CD8+ clones less than mature ones. Memory T cells were less diverse than naive, with memory CD8+ most oligoclonal. The authors noted considerable between-person heterogeneity in alloreactive memory CD8+ cells.

Details on this clone: The antigen is not known.

The material sequenced was naive CD8+ T cells from blood. As to subset: CD45RA+ naive T cells. The sequence was obtained from a human donor in good health. The chain is built from TRBV19 and TRBJ1-1; TRBD1 matches 7 bases. DNA for the CDR3: TGTGCCAGTAGTATGGCAACAGGGGCGAGGAATGAAGCTTTCTTT. Protein product: CASSMATGARNEAFF.